This TCR beta chain was retrieved from a study of blood T cells in healthy people across ages. Whole-study results and caveats: Higher diversity, along with more naive CD4+ cells, distinguished long-lived donors from aged donors.

The use of a sample-barcoded 5' primer and a J-beta primer mix characterized a second PCR of roughly 7 to 11 cycles. Each TCR beta cDNA got a 12-nucleotide random molecular identifier. TCRdb used MiXCR to reprocess the 5' RACE reads, holding one entry per CDR3 protein. The sample has 630,000 or so distinct CDR3 sequences, approximately 30% seen once. Only a few counts were recorded for this clonotype. Its cognate antigen is unknown. The amount of total RNA extracted per sample was at least 6 micrograms. CDR1 and CDR2 (germline): MDHEN, SYDVKM. The CDR3 is made up of 15 amino acids. V gave up 6 bases and J gave up 3 bases, with 18 bases separating them.

The material sequenced was blood. The origin of this receptor is a woman aged 80 or over in good health. The rearrangement links TRBV28 to TRBJ2-7; D may be TRBD1 (6 bases). The DNA for the CDR3 is TGTGCCAGCAGACCTCAGGACAGAAATAGCTACGAGCAGTACTTC. As protein: CASRPQDRNSYEQYF.